Listed here is a single T cell receptor (beta chain). The antigen is not known. The CDR3 sequence is 16 residues long. V shed 5 bases and J shed 1 base, with 12 bases lying between them. Germline V gene lookup returns CDR1 SEHNR and CDR2 FQNEAQ (reference sequence). This record belongs to a study of blood T cells in healthy people across ages. Study outcomes and limitations: Diversity of TCR beta correlated strongly with naive T cell percentage.

A J-beta primer mix and a sample-barcoded 5' primer were used in a second PCR of roughly 7 to 12 cycles. A single record per CDR3 protein comes from TCRdb applying MiXCR to the 5' RACE reads. The sample has 750,000 to 850,000 distinct CDR3 sequences; 25% are singletons. These data also formed part of another study, on T cells of mothers and their children. That work contributes: From each mother came over 9 million TCR beta CDR3 reads, and from each child came about 3 million.

The sample was blood. This TCR was sampled from a boy between 10 and 17 years old in good health. The chain links TRBV7-9 to TRBJ2-6; D not certain. The CDR3 sequence is CASSPSSVSGANVLTF. Written as DNA, the CDR3 is TGTGCCAGCAGCCCGAGCAGCGTTTCTGGGGCCAACGTCCTGACTTTC.